This T cell receptor beta chain is drawn from a study of blood T cell repertoires in COVID-19. Study-level background: From the United States, Italy and Spain came samples of acute and convalescent COVID-19. PBMCs, B-cell-depleted T cells, or T cells provided the cDNA or gDNA that made up the material.

The data were produced by immunoSEQ multiplex PCR, yet TCRdb's version contains in-frame clones alone and is incomplete. This sample has 250,000 to 350,000 clones, with roughly 90% found just once. This CDR3 comprises 14 residues. The V and J ends lost 5 bases and 9 bases respectively, with 17 bases between them. From germline, CDR1 is SGHTA and CDR2 FQGNSA. The sample was peripheral blood. The sequence was obtained from a woman between 55 and 75 years old with acute or convalescent COVID-19. This chain joins TRBV7-2 and TRBJ2-1; D could derive from TRBD1 or TRBD2 (6 bases each). CDR3 residues: CASSIGGGLFEQFF. CDR3 DNA: TGTGCCAGCAGCATAGGGGGAGGACTATTTGAGCAGTTCTTC.